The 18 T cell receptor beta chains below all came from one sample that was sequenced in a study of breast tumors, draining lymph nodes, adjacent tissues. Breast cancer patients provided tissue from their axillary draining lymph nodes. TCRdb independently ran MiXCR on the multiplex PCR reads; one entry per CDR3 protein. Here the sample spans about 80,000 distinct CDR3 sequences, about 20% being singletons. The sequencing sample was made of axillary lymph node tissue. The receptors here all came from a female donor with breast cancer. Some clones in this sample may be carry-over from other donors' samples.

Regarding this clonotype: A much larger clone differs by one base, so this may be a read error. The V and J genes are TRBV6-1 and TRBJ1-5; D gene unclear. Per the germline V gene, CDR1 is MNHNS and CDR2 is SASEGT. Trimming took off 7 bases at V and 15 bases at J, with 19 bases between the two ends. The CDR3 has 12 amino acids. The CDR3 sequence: CASNLRLDTRHF. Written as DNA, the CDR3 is TGTGCCAGCAACCTCCGTCTGGATACCCGGCATTTT.

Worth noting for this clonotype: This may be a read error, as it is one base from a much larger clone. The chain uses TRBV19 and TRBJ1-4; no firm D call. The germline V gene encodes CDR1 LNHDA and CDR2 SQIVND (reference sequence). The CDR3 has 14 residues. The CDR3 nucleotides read TGTGCCAGTACCGGAACTGCAACTAGTGAAAAACTGTTTTTT. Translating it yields CASTGTATSEKLFF. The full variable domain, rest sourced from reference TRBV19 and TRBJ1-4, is DGGITQSPKYLFRKEGQNVTLSCEQNLNHDAMYWYRQDPGQGLRLIYYSQIVNDFQKGDIAEGYSVSREKKESFPLTVTSAQKNPTAFYLCASTGTATSEKLFFGSGTQLSVL.

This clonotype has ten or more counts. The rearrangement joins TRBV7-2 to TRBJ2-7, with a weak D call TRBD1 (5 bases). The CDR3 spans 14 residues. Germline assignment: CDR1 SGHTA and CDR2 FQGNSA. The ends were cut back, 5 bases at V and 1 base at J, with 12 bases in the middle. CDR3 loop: CASSPQGGSYEQYF. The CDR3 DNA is TGTGCCAGCAGCCCCCAGGGTGGGTCCTACGAGCAGTACTTC.

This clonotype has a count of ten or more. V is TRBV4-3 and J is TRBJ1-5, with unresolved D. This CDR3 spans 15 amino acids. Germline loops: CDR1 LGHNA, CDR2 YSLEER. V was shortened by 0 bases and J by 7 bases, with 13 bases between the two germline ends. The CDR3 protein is CASSQDPHPGQPQHF. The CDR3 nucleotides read TGCGCCAGCAGCCAAGATCCCCATCCCGGCCAGCCCCAGCATTTT.

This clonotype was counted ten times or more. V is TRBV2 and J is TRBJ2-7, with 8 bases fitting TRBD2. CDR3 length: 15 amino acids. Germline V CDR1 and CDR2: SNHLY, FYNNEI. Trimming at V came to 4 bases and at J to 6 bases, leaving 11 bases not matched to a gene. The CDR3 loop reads CASSGSGSQGGEQYF. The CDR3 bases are TGTGCCAGCAGTGGGAGCGGGAGTCAAGGGGGCGAGCAGTACTTC.

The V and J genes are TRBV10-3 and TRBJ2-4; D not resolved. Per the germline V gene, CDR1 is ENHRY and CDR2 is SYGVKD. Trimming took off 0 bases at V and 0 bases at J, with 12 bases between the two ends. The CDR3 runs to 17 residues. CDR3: CAISESLSVLAKNIQYF. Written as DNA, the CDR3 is TGTGCCATCAGTGAGTCCTTGAGCGTACTAGCCAAAAACATTCAGTACTTC.

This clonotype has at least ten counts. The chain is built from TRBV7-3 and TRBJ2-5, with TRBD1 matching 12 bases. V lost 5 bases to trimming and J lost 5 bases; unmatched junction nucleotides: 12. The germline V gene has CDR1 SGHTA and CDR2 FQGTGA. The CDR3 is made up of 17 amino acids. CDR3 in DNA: TGTGCCAGCAGCCGATTCCCCGGGACAGGGGGCGCGGAGACCCAGTACTTC. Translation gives CASSRFPGTGGAETQYF.

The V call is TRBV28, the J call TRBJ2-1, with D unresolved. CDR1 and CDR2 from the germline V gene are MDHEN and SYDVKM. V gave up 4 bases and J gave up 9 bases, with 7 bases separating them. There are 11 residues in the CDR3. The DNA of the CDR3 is TGTGCCAGCAGTTCCCTATCTGAGCAGTTCTTC. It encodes CASSSLSEQFF.

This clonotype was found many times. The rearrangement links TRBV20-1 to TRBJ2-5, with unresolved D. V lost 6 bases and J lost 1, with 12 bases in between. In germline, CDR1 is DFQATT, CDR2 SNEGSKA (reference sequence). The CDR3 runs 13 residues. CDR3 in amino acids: CSANKPLQETQYF. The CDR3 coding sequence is TGCAGTGCCAATAAGCCGCTCCAAGAGACCCAGTACTTC.

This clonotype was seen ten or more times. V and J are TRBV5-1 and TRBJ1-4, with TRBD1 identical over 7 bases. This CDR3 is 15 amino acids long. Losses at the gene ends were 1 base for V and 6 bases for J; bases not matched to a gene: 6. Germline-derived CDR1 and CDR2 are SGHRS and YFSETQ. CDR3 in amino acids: CASSLRRDSHEKLFF. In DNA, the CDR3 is TGCGCCAGCAGCTTGCGGCGGGACAGCCATGAAAAACTGTTTTTT. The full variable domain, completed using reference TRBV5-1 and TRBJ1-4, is KAGVTQTPRYLIKTRGQQVTLSCSPISGHRSVSWYQQTPGQGLQFLFEYFSETQRNKGNFPGRFSGRQFSNSRSEMNVSTLELGDSALYLCASSLRRDSHEKLFFGSGTQLSVL.

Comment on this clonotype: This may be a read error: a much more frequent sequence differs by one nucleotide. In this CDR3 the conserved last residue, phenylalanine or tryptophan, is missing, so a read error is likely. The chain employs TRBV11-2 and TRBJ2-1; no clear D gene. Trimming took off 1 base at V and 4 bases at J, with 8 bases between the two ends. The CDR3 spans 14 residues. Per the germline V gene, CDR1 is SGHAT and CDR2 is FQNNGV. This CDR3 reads CASSLVTPYNEQFL. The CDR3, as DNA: TGTGCCAGCAGCTTAGTGACACCGTACAATGAGCAGTTCCTC.

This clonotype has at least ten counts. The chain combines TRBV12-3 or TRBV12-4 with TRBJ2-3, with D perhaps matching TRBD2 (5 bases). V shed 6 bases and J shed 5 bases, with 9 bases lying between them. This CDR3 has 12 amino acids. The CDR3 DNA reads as TGTGCCAGCAGGCCTGCGGGAGATACGCAGTATTTT. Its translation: CASRPAGDTQYF.

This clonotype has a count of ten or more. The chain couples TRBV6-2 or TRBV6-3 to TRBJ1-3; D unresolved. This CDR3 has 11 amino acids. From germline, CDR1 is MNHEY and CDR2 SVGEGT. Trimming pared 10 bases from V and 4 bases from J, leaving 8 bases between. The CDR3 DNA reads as TGTGCCATCCGGATCGGAAACACCATATATTTT. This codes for CAIRIGNTIYF.

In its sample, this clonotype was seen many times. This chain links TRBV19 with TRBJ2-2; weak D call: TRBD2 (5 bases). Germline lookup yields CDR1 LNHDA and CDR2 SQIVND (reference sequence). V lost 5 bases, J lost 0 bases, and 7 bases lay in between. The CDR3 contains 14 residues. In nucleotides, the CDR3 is TGTGCCAGTAGTCCTAGCTCGAACACCGGGGAGCTGTTTTTT. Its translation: CASSPSSNTGELFF.

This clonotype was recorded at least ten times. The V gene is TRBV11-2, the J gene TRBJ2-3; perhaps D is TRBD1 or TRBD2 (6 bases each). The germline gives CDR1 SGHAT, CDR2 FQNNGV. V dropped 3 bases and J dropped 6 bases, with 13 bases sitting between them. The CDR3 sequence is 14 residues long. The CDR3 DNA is TGTGCCAGCAGCTTGGGGGGCGGCCGGGATACGCAGTATTTT. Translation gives CASSLGGGRDTQYF.

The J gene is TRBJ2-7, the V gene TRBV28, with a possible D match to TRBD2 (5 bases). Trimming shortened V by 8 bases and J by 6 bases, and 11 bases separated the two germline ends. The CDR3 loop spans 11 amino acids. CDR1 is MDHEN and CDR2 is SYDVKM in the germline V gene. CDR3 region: CASAELGEQYF. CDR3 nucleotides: TGTGCCAGCGCCGAACTAGGCGAGCAGTACTTC.

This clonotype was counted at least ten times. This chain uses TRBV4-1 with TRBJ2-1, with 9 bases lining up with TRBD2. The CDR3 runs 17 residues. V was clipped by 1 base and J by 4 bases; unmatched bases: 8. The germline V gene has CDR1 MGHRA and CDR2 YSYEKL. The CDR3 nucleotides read TGCGCCAGCAGCCAAGTGGATTTGGGACTAGCATACAATGAGCAGTTCTTC. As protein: CASSQVDLGLAYNEQFF.

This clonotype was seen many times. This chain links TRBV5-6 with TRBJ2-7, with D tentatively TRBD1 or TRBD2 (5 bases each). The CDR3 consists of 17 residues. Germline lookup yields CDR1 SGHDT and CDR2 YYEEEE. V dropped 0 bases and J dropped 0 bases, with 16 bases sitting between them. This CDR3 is CASSLGRFGTFSYEQYF. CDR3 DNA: TGTGCCAGCAGCTTGGGCCGGTTCGGGACCTTCTCCTACGAGCAGTACTTC.